These T cell receptor beta chains were read from a single sample in a study of cytomegalovirus exposure and HLA in healthy donors. Only in-frame clones appear in the TCRdb table, and some are missing; sequencing was by immunoSEQ multiplex PCR. The sample shows about 210,000 clones, about 80% of them seen only once. Sample: PBMCs. The source of these receptors is a man aged 40-55 years in good health and CMV-seropositive. CDR3s include the opening cysteine and the closing phenylalanine or tryptophan. D genes are given only for firm matches. A clone size is listed for some rows: how often the clone was seen (once, few, many), or a class if it is expanded.

clone size: NA
V gene: TRBV19
J gene: TRBJ2-1
D gene: NA
CDR3 protein: CASRMTQWDFSYNEQFF
CDR3 DNA: TGTGCCAGTCGTATGACCCAATGGGACTTCTCCTACAATGAGCAGTTCTTC

clone size: NA
V gene: TRBV27
J gene: TRBJ2-5
D gene: TRBD2
CDR3 protein: CASSALAGGPQETQYF
CDR3 DNA: TGTGCCAGCAGTGCCCTAGCGGGAGGGCCCCAAGAGACCCAGTACTTC

clone size: NA
V gene: TRBV18
J gene: TRBJ1-4
D gene: NA
CDR3 protein: CASSPGGLDEKLFF
CDR3 DNA: TGTGCCAGCTCACCGGGGGGGCTTGATGAAAAACTGTTTTTT

clone size: NA
V gene: TRBV10-3
J gene: TRBJ1-1
D gene: NA
CDR3 protein: CAISDFKGDTEAFF
CDR3 DNA: TGTGCCATCAGTGATTTCAAGGGGGACACTGAAGCTTTCTTT

clone size: NA
V gene: TRBV5-3
J gene: TRBJ2-1
D gene: NA
CDR3 protein: CARSLVVGSSYNEQFF
CDR3 DNA: TGTGCCAGAAGCTTGGTGGTCGGGAGCTCCTACAATGAGCAGTTCTTC

clone size: NA
V gene: TRBV4-1
J gene: TRBJ2-3
D gene: TRBD2
CDR3 protein: CASSQDPGSGSADTQYF
CDR3 DNA: TGCGCCAGCAGCCAAGATCCTGGTAGCGGGAGCGCAGATACGCAGTATTTT

clone size: NA
V gene: TRBV2
J gene: TRBJ2-3
D gene: TRBD2
CDR3 protein: CASRDLAGPTDTQYF
CDR3 DNA: TGTGCCAGCAGGGATCTAGCGGGCCCTACAGATACGCAGTATTTT

clone size: once
V gene: TRBV6-5
J gene: TRBJ1-5
D gene: NA
CDR3 protein: CASSPARGSNQPQHF
CDR3 DNA: TGTGCCAGCAGTCCCGCTCGGGGTTCAAATCAGCCCCAGCATTTT

clone size: NA
V gene: TRBV6-5
J gene: TRBJ2-1
D gene: NA
CDR3 protein: CASSYSRDTYNEQFF
CDR3 DNA: TGTGCCAGCAGTTACTCCCGGGACACTTACAATGAGCAGTTCTTC

clone size: NA
V gene: TRBV7-9
J gene: TRBJ2-1
D gene: NA
CDR3 protein: CASSLVQGLVDEQFF
CDR3 DNA: TGTGCCAGCAGCTTAGTTCAGGGGCTAGTAGATGAGCAGTTCTTC

clone size: NA
V gene: TRBV5-6
J gene: TRBJ2-1
D gene: NA
CDR3 protein: CASSLAWGRRGNEQFF
CDR3 DNA: TGTGCCAGCAGCTTGGCCTGGGGAAGGAGGGGCAATGAGCAGTTCTTC

clone size: NA
V gene: TRBV2
J gene: TRBJ2-2
D gene: TRBD2
CDR3 protein: CASSGSGRGTGELFF
CDR3 DNA: TGTGCCAGCAGTGGTAGCGGGAGAGGCACCGGGGAGCTGTTTTTT

clone size: once
V gene: TRBV6-5
J gene: TRBJ2-5
D gene: NA
CDR3 protein: CASRVTGLETQYF
CDR3 DNA: TGTGCCAGCAGGGTGACAGGCCTTGAGACCCAGTACTTC

clone size: few
V gene: TRBV7-9
J gene: TRBJ1-1
D gene: NA
CDR3 protein: CASSIGGNTEAFF
CDR3 DNA: TGTGCCAGCAGCATTGGAGGGAACACTGAAGCTTTCTTT

clone size: NA
V gene: TRBV5-1
J gene: TRBJ1-2
D gene: NA
CDR3 protein: CASSLVDSPNYGYTF
CDR3 DNA: TGCGCCAGCAGCTTGGTGGACAGCCCAAACTATGGCTACACCTTC

clone size: few
V gene: TRBV6-6
J gene: TRBJ1-1
D gene: TRBD1
CDR3 protein: CASSYGTGRTEAFF
CDR3 DNA: TGTGCCAGCAGTTACGGGACAGGGCGCACTGAAGCTTTCTTT

clone size: NA
V gene: TRBV15
J gene: TRBJ2-2
D gene: TRBD2
CDR3 protein: CATSSGRGGGELFF
CDR3 DNA: TGTGCCACCAGCAGCGGGAGGGGTGGCGGGGAGCTGTTTTTT